A single sample is the source of the 28 T cell receptor beta chains below, sequenced in a study of blood T cell repertoires in COVID-19 (dated by TCRdb to 2018 to 2020). Libraries were made using the immunoSEQ multiplex PCR assay. The table comes from immuneACCESS by way of TCRdb, which keeps in-frame sequences with V and J called. Part of the clones is missing from these tables; in studies checked, under half for an unresolved V gene and the rest for unknown reasons. This sample lists more than 300,000 clones; 85% to 95% were detected once. The ten most abundant clones make up less than 4% of the sample. Sequencing was done on a sample of PBMCs or T cells enriched from blood (not recorded which). The receptors derive from a woman in her twenties or thirties who had been exposed to COVID-19.

The rearrangement uses TRBV7-6 and TRBJ1-6; TRBD1 aligns across 10 bases. The V segment lost 8 bases and the J segment 6 bases; nucleotides outside the gene matches: 7. The V gene's germline CDR1 is SGHVS and CDR2 FNYEAQ. The CDR3 consists of 15 residues. CDR3 bases: TGTGCCAGCTCCGGGACAGGGGCGATTAATTCACCCCTCCACTTT. It translates to CASSGTGAINSPLHF.

This chain uses TRBV25-1 with TRBJ1-1; tentative D call: TRBD1 (6 bases). The CDR3 is 17 residues long. V was cut by 3 bases and J by 0 bases, with 17 bases left in between. Looked up from germline, CDR1 is MGHDK and CDR2 is SYGVNS. The CDR3 DNA reads as TGTGCCAGCAGTGATCCCAGGGGCAGTAGTTTGAACACTGAAGCTTTCTTT. It encodes CASSDPRGSSLNTEAFF.

The rearrangement links TRBV6-5 to TRBJ2-7, with D perhaps matching TRBD1 (6 bases). The germline V gene encodes CDR1 MNHEY and CDR2 SVGAGI. The CDR3 has 16 amino acids. The V end lost 2 bases, the J end lost 4 bases, and 18 bases lay between the germline ends. CDR3 sequence: CASSYTSGGGLYEQYF. CDR3 sequence (DNA): TGTGCCAGCAGTTACACTTCGGGTGGGGGCCTTTACGAGCAGTACTTC.

The chain carries TRBV27 and TRBJ1-5; no definite D call. Trimming pared 6 bases from V and 3 bases from J, leaving 27 bases between. Germline V gene sequence: CDR1 MNHEY, CDR2 SMNVEV (reference sequence). This CDR3 region has 19 residues. This CDR3 is CASSSVALASLGHNQPQHF. The CDR3 DNA reads as TGTGCCAGCAGCTCGGTGGCTCTCGCGAGTTTGGGCCACAATCAGCCCCAGCATTTT.

Only a few counts were recorded for this clone. The chain has TRBV19 and TRBJ2-7; D perhaps matches TRBD2 (5 bases). Trimming cost V 9 bases and J 6 bases, with 21 bases left between them. Germline V gene data show CDR1 as LNHDA and CDR2 as SQIVND (reference sequence). The CDR3 is 14 residues long. CDR3 bases: TGTGCCAGCGGAGCTAGGACTGCGTCCCTCGAGCAGTACTTC. Residues: CASGARTASLEQYF. The variable domain in full, completed from reference TRBV19 and TRBJ2-7, reads DGGITQSPKYLFRKEGQNVTLSCEQNLNHDAMYWYRQDPGQGLRLIYYSQIVNDFQKGDIAEGYSVSREKKESFPLTVTSAQKNPTAFYLCASGARTASLEQYFGPGTRLTVT.

This sequence joins TRBV2 and TRBJ1-5; 10 bases map to TRBD1. J gave up 9 bases and V 6 bases, and 11 bases lay outside the gene matches. The CDR3 has 15 residues. Germline CDR1 and CDR2: SNHLY and FYNNEI. The DNA of the CDR3 is TGTGCCAGCAGCTCGACGGGAGGGACAGGGGTGCCCCAGCATTTT. This gives the protein CASSSTGGTGVPQHF.

This clone was seen a single time. The V gene is TRBV2, the J gene TRBJ2-5, with unresolved D. V was clipped by 1 base and J by 2 bases, with 5 bases between them. This CDR3 region has 13 residues. CDR1 is SNHLY and CDR2 is FYNNEI in the germline V gene. CDR3 in amino acids: CASSEVGQETQYF. The DNA for the CDR3 is TGTGCCAGCAGTGAAGTCGGTCAAGAGACCCAGTACTTC.

This sequence joins TRBV5-5 and TRBJ1-6, with TRBD1 as a possible D gene (5 bases). V shed 5 bases and J shed 6 bases, with 12 bases lying between them. Looked up from germline, CDR1 is SGHKS and CDR2 is YYEKEE (reference sequence). The CDR3 spans 14 residues. The CDR3 DNA reads TGTGCCAGCAGGGTGGTCGGGGGTAATTCACCCCTCCACTTT. It codes for CASRVVGGNSPLHF.

This clone was seen once. This chain joins TRBV29-1 and TRBJ2-7; 9 bases fit TRBD1. Germline CDR1 and CDR2: SQVTM and ANQGSEA. The length of the CDR3 is 13 residues. V gave up 6 bases and J gave up 2 bases; unmatched junction bases: 5. The CDR3 nucleotides read TGCAGCGTCTCCGGGACAGGGCCCTACGAGCAGTACTTC. Its translation is CSVSGTGPYEQYF.

CDR3 protein: CASRTTYRAAEAFF. For the CDR3, the DNA is TGTGCCAGCCGCACTACTTACAGGGCCGCTGAAGCTTTCTTT. The chain carries TRBV2 and TRBJ1-1, with D perhaps TRBD1 (6 bases). Germline V gene data show CDR1 as SNHLY and CDR2 as FYNNEI. Between the trimmed V and J ends, which lost 8 bases and 6 bases, there was a span of 19 bases. This CDR3 spans 14 amino acids.

This clone was seen just once. The rearrangement links TRBV7-9 to TRBJ1-6, with 9 nucleotides matching TRBD1. There are 12 residues in the CDR3. The germline V gene encodes CDR1 SEHNR and CDR2 FQNEAQ (reference sequence). V was clipped by 8 bases and J by 9 bases; unmatched bases: 2. This chain's CDR3 is CASQGQGSPLHF. CDR3 in DNA: TGTGCCAGCCAGGGACAGGGTTCACCCCTCCACTTT.

The gene calls are TRBV6-5 and TRBJ2-7; D might be TRBD1 (5 bases). V was cut by 6 bases and J by 6 bases, with 18 bases left in between. This CDR3 is built from 14 residues. Germline loops: CDR1 MNHEY, CDR2 SVGAGI. The CDR3 nucleotides are TGTGCCAGCAGCGTCCTTTGGACAACAATCGAGCAGTACTTC. Protein product: CASSVLWTTIEQYF.

This chain links TRBV25-1 with TRBJ1-1; D not certain. CDR3 length equals 12 residues. Trimming removed 3 bases from V and 3 bases from J, with 5 bases in between. CDR1 MGHDK and CDR2 SYGVNS come from the germline V gene. In nucleotides, the CDR3 is TGTGCCAGCAGTGATGAGGACACTGAAGCTTTCTTT. It codes for CASSDEDTEAFF.

V and J are TRBV27 and TRBJ2-7; perhaps TRBD1 as D (6 bases). Germline V gene lookup returns CDR1 MNHEY and CDR2 SMNVEV (reference sequence). The CDR3 is 14 amino acids. V was clipped by 4 bases and J by 2 bases, with 12 bases between them. The CDR3 here is CASSSLGQPYEQYF. Here the CDR3 DNA reads TGTGCCAGCAGTTCTCTAGGACAGCCCTACGAGCAGTACTTC.

The chain uses TRBV18 and TRBJ2-5; D is perhaps TRBD2 (5 bases). Germline CDR1 KGHSH, CDR2 LQKENI. V lost 6 bases, J lost 13 bases, and 21 bases lay in between. CDR3 length equals 13 residues. CDR3 DNA: TGTGCCAGCTCTCAAGACGGGGTCCAGGAGTGGTACTTC. Translation gives CASSQDGVQEWYF.

The CDR3, as DNA: TGTGCCACGAGAGACACCGGCTCCTATAATTCACCCCTCCACTTT. Its translation is CATRDTGSYNSPLHF. The V call is TRBV2, the J call TRBJ1-6; D is ambiguous. Germline CDR1 is SNHLY and CDR2 is FYNNEI. This CDR3 has 15 residues. Trimming pared 10 bases from V and 0 bases from J, leaving 13 bases between.

The V and J genes are TRBV6-5 and TRBJ1-2; 7 bases are a match to TRBD1. The germline CDR1 and CDR2 sequences are MNHEY and SVGAGI. The CDR3 contains 14 residues. The J segment lost 3 bases and the V segment lost 4 bases, leaving 5 bases of the junction unmatched. CDR3 protein: CASSFGTAYYGYTF. Written as DNA, the CDR3 is TGTGCCAGCAGTTTCGGGACAGCCTACTATGGCTACACCTTC.

The DNA of the CDR3 is TGTGCCAGCAGCTTAGGACAGGGTGATACGAACACTGAAGCTTTCTTT. Protein sequence: CASSLGQGDTNTEAFF. The chain joins TRBV11-2 to TRBJ1-1, with 7 bases identical to TRBD1. The CDR3 runs to 16 residues. Losses at the gene ends were 1 base for V and 1 base for J; bases not matched to a gene: 6. Germline CDR1 SGHAT, CDR2 FQNNGV.

The chain is built from TRBV5-6 and TRBJ2-7; 7 bases agree with TRBD2. The CDR3 is 13 amino acids. V gave up 0 bases and J gave up 5 bases; unmatched junction bases: 2. Germline V gives CDR1 SGHDT, CDR2 YYEEEE. The CDR3 loop reads CASSLVAGHEQYF. DNA for the CDR3: TGTGCCAGCAGCTTGGTAGCGGGCCACGAGCAGTACTTC.

The rearrangement links TRBV7-9 to TRBJ2-5; no clear D gene. Trimming cost V 3 bases and J 0 bases, with 8 bases left between them. The CDR3 sequence is 14 residues long. Germline loops: CDR1 SEHNR, CDR2 FQNEAQ (reference sequence). CDR3 nucleotide sequence: TGTGCCAGCAGCTTGGAAGCGTACCAAGAGACCCAGTACTTC. Encoded protein: CASSLEAYQETQYF.

The chain combines TRBV6-2 or TRBV6-3 with TRBJ1-5; TRBD1 aligns across 10 bases. V lost 2 bases, J lost 9 bases, and 7 bases stayed unmatched. The CDR3 consists of 15 residues. The germline gives CDR1 MNHEY, CDR2 SVGEGT. The CDR3 protein is CASSYRDRGSGPQHF. CDR3 nucleotides: TGTGCCAGCAGTTACCGGGACAGGGGATCTGGGCCCCAGCATTTT.

V is TRBV6-5 and J is TRBJ2-2, with 7 bases lining up with TRBD2. V lost 6 bases and J lost 4; bases outside the gene matches: 5. This CDR3 is built from 14 residues. Germline CDR1 is MNHEY and CDR2 is SVGAGI. CDR3 nucleotide sequence: TGTGCCAGCAGCCGGGACTACTTCACCGGGGAGCTGTTTTTT. Residues: CASSRDYFTGELFF.

The chain employs TRBV10-3 and TRBJ2-3, with 9 bases aligning to TRBD1. V shed 0 bases and J 0 bases; nucleotides not matched to a gene: 4. CDR1 is ENHRY, CDR2 SYGVKD, per germline. The length of the CDR3 is 17 residues. Here the CDR3 DNA reads TGTGCCATCAGTGAGTCCACCGGGACAGGGAGCACAGATACGCAGTATTTT. Translation: CAISESTGTGSTDTQYF.

The chain links TRBV9 to TRBJ2-1, with TRBD2 matching over 13 bases. Germline CDR1 SGDLS, CDR2 YYNGEE. This CDR3 has 16 residues. Trimming cost V 4 bases and J 7 bases; bases outside gene matches: 8. The CDR3 spells CASSPRLAGGGNEQFF. The DNA of the CDR3 is TGTGCCAGCAGCCCAAGACTAGCGGGGGGAGGGAATGAGCAGTTCTTC.

The CDR3 nucleotides read TGTGCCAGCAGCCCCGGAGGGGATAATAATTCACCCCTCCACTTT. It translates to CASSPGGDNNSPLHF. The V gene is TRBV9, the J gene TRBJ1-6; D is possibly TRBD1 (5 bases). This CDR3 comprises 15 residues. The V end was cut by 4 bases, the J end by 5 bases, with 13 bases between. From germline, CDR1 is SGDLS and CDR2 YYNGEE.

The gene calls are TRBV4-1 and TRBJ2-3; 9 nucleotides align to TRBD2. CDR1 and CDR2 (germline): MGHRA, YSYEKL. The CDR3 has 18 amino acids. The V segment lost 4 bases and the J segment 7 bases; nucleotides outside the gene matches: 18. The CDR3: CASSPIRPQAGGPYTQYF. DNA for the CDR3: TGCGCCAGCAGCCCCATCCGCCCCCAAGCGGGGGGCCCCTATACGCAGTATTTT.

The chain links TRBV7-7 to TRBJ1-1; D perhaps matches TRBD1 (6 bases). V lost 6 bases and J lost 1, with 9 bases in between. Germline loops: CDR1 SSHAT, CDR2 FNYEAQ (reference sequence). The CDR3 totals 13 residues. The CDR3, as DNA: TGTGCCAGCAGTCAGGACAGGAACACTGAAGCTTTCTTT. It codes for CASSQDRNTEAFF. Drawing the rest from reference TRBV7-7 and TRBJ1-1, the complete variable domain is GAGVSQSPRYKVTKRGQDVTLRCDPISSHATLYWYQQALGQGPEFLTYFNYEAQPDKSGLPSDRFSAERPEGSISTLTIQRTEQRDSAMYRCASSQDRNTEAFFGQGTRLTVV.

J is TRBJ2-7 and V is TRBV6-1; 11 bases are a match to TRBD2. With V trimmed by 3 bases and J by 0 bases, 4 bases remained unmatched. CDR1 and CDR2 (germline): MNHNS, SASEGT. The CDR3 consists of 16 residues. CDR3 nucleotide sequence: TGTGCCAGCAGTGATTTAGCGGGGGGGAACTCCTACGAGCAGTACTTC. Amino acid sequence: CASSDLAGGNSYEQYF.